This T cell receptor (beta chain) was observed in a study of T cell responses to AZD1222 COVID-19 vaccine. The protocol was immunoSEQ multiplex PCR, while the TCRdb copy is restricted to in-frame clones and leaves out a portion. Of roughly 120,000 clones listed, approximately 85% are singletons. Specimen: peripheral blood, collected on day 0 of AZD1222 vaccination. This TCR came from an adult in good health.

CDR3 region: CATSDLTDGALNEKLFF. The CDR3 coding sequence is TGTGCCACCAGTGACTTAACCGACGGAGCTCTTAATGAAAAACTGTTTTTT. The chain recombines TRBV24-1 with TRBJ1-4; D uncertain. Germline lookup yields CDR1 KGHDR and CDR2 SFDVKD. This CDR3 is built from 17 residues. Deletions cut 4 bases from V and 4 bases from J, with 18 bases between.